Shown below are 10 T cell receptor beta chains from a single sample sequenced in a study of CD8 T cells in ankylosing spondylitis. TCRdb called the 5' RACE reads again in MiXCR, with one record for every CDR3 protein. This repertoire shows about 420,000 distinct CDR3 sequences, about a fifth found once; its top ten account for about a sixth. Study-wide points: Ankylosing spondylitis blood appeared to carry a characteristic TCR beta motif of several highly homologous variants.

Antigens for these TCRs are unknown. Input material: blood, either unsorted or a sorted T cell fraction (not recorded which). Receptors were obtained from a male donor with ankylosing spondylitis.

The gene calls are TRBV6-5 and TRBJ1-3; 7 bases line up with TRBD1. Trimming took 4 bases from V and 5 from J; bases not matched to a gene: 5. Germline CDR1 and CDR2: MNHEY and SVGAGI. This CDR3 is built from 14 residues. CDR3 residues: CASSFRDSRNTIYF. CDR3 nucleotide sequence: TGTGCCAGCAGTTTCCGGGACAGCCGAAACACCATATATTTT.

This clonotype was picked up a small number of times. CDR3 sequence reads: CASSLESSGNTIYF. DNA for the CDR3: TGTGCCAGCAGCCTAGAGAGCTCTGGAAACACCATATATTTT. The chain uses TRBV7-2 and TRBJ1-3; D is undetermined. This CDR3 has 14 amino acids. The germline CDR1 and CDR2 sequences are SGHTA and FQGNSA. V lost 5 bases, J lost 0 bases, and 8 bases lay in between.

This clonotype was recorded at least ten times. This rearrangement joins TRBV12-3 or TRBV12-4 to TRBJ2-5, with 7 bases aligning to TRBD2. V shed 6 bases and J 5 bases; nucleotides not matched to a gene: 9. The CDR3 spans 14 residues. The CDR3 loop is CASSRTRKWETQYF. The CDR3 DNA is TGTGCCAGCAGCCGGACTAGGAAATGGGAGACCCAGTACTTC.

This clonotype occurred a few times. V and J are TRBV3-1 and TRBJ1-1; a weak D match, TRBD1 (6 bases). Trimming removed 5 bases from V and 6 bases from J, with 16 bases in between. CDR3 size: 14 residues. In germline, CDR1 is LGHDT, CDR2 YNNKEL (reference sequence). The chain's CDR3 is CASSYQRGLSEAFF. The CDR3 DNA reads TGTGCCAGCAGCTATCAGAGGGGGTTATCTGAAGCTTTCTTT.

The chain combines TRBV5-1 with TRBJ1-1; maybe TRBD1 (5 bases). V was pared by 0 bases and J by 9 bases, with 12 bases between. The CDR3 extends over 13 amino acids. Germline V gene lookup returns CDR1 SGHRS and CDR2 YFSETQ. The CDR3 reads CASSLEGREKAFF. The CDR3 DNA reads TGCGCCAGCAGCTTGGAGGGCAGGGAGAAAGCTTTCTTT. Full variable domain (remainder filled in from reference TRBV5-1 and TRBJ1-1): KAGVTQTPRYLIKTRGQQVTLSCSPISGHRSVSWYQQTPGQGLQFLFEYFSETQRNKGNFPGRFSGRQFSNSRSEMNVSTLELGDSALYLCASSLEGREKAFFGQGTRLTVV.

The V gene is TRBV7-3, the J gene TRBJ2-5; 10 positions match TRBD2. Trimming removed 5 bases from V and 4 bases from J; junction bases left unmatched: 7. This CDR3 comprises 15 residues. Per the germline V gene, CDR1 is SGHTA and CDR2 is FQGTGA. The CDR3 loop is CASSLTRLAGETQYF. The CDR3 DNA reads as TGTGCCAGCAGCCTGACTAGACTAGCGGGAGAGACCCAGTACTTC.

This chain connects TRBV29-1 to TRBJ1-2; D unresolved. The CDR3 has 13 residues. The germline V gene encodes CDR1 SQVTM and CDR2 ANQGSEA. V was cut by 6 bases and J by 4 bases, with 15 bases left in between. CDR3 in DNA: TGCAGCGTCGAGAAGGCAGAAGGCTATGGCTACACCTTC. It yields the protein CSVEKAEGYGYTF.

The V and J genes are TRBV6-2 or TRBV6-3 and TRBJ2-1; the match to TRBD2 covers 7 bases. The V and J ends lost 0 bases and 15 bases, in that order; junction bases with no gene match: 5. Germline CDR1 and CDR2: MNHEY and SVGEGT. CDR3 length equals 12 residues. The CDR3: CASSYSGTKPFF. Here the CDR3 DNA reads TGTGCCAGCAGTTACTCCGGGACTAAACCGTTCTTC.

This clonotype was detected a few times. The V gene is TRBV29-1, the J gene TRBJ2-1; TRBD2 matches at 10 bases. The CDR3 runs 14 residues. Unmatched junction bases numbered 2, after V lost 3 bases and J lost 3 bases. Germline V gene data show CDR1 as SQVTM and CDR2 as ANQGSEA. The CDR3 region is CSVESGRGYNEQFF. CDR3 coding DNA: TGCAGCGTTGAGAGCGGGAGGGGCTACAATGAGCAGTTCTTC.

The rearrangement uses TRBV5-5 and TRBJ2-1; the match to TRBD2 covers 13 bases. Per the germline V gene, CDR1 is SGHKS and CDR2 is YYEKEE (reference sequence). CDR3 length: 15 amino acids. Unmatched junction bases numbered 2, after V lost 4 bases and J lost 4 bases. CDR3 sequence: CASSILAGGYNEQFF. The CDR3 region has the DNA TGTGCCAGCAGCATACTAGCGGGAGGGTACAATGAGCAGTTCTTC. Full variable domain (rest looked up from reference TRBV5-5 and TRBJ2-1): DAGVTQSPTHLIKTRGQQVTLRCSPISGHKSVSWYQQVLGQGPQFIFQYYEKEERGRGNFPDRFSARQFPNYSSELNVNALLLGDSALYLCASSILAGGYNEQFFGPGTRLTVL.